This TCR beta chain derives from a study of cytotoxic CD8 clonotypes in ibrutinib-treated CLL. The table came from immunoSEQ multiplex PCR; TCRdb's copy has only in-frame clones and leaves some out. Among 40,000 to 55,000 clones listed, approximately 82% were seen once. Study-wide points: Clonality was higher at baseline than in age-matched healthy donors and tracked circulating CD8+ T-cell counts. With treatment, public clonotypes, which were uncommon, either contracted or remained stable.

In its sample, this clone was seen a few times. Its antigen remains unknown. The CDR3 sequence is 13 residues long. Between the trimmed V and J ends, which lost 8 bases and 3 bases, there was a span of 11 bases. Germline V gene sequence: CDR1 GTSNPN, CDR2 SVGIG (reference sequence). The TCR sequence derives from a human donor with chronic lymphocytic leukemia. The sequences come from PBMCs, collected after 24 months of ibrutinib treatment. J is TRBJ2-6 and V is TRBV30; D not certain. The CDR3 loop reads CAGKRGGANVLTF. The CDR3 DNA reads as TGTGCCGGAAAGCGCGGTGGGGCCAACGTCCTGACTTTC.